This TCR beta chain was documented in a study of technical replicates of blood from several donors. V was cut by 5 bases and J by 2 bases, with 11 bases left in between. The CDR3 is 14 amino acids. Germline V gene lookup returns CDR1 SNHLY and CDR2 FYNNEI. Assay used: immunoSEQ multiplex PCR; TCRdb lists only in-frame clones, some missing. Of 72,000 or so clones listed, 92% are singletons. Input material: T cells isolated from PBMCs. V usage is TRBV2 and J usage is TRBJ2-3; D perhaps matches TRBD1 (6 bases). This clonotype was sampled from a human donor in good health. CDR3: CASSSGVVTDTQYF. For the CDR3, the DNA is TGTGCCAGCAGTTCAGGGGTTGTCACAGATACGCAGTATTTT.